A selection of T cell receptor beta chains follows, all from one sample in a study of shared clonotypes between healthy human individuals. Repertoires were generated with immunoSEQ multiplex PCR, while TCRdb's copy carries only in-frame clones and drops some. The sample consists of a few hundred thousand clones, around 90% of them appearing once. The sequencing input was memory CD8+ T cells sorted from blood. The receptors were gathered from a man between 18 and 29 years old in good health. CDR3s leave out the opening cysteine and the closing phenylalanine or tryptophan. Each record gives: J gene, V gene, CDR3 protein.

J: TRBJ2-2
V: TRBV27
CDR3: ASSLELVNTGELF

J: TRBJ2-5
V: TRBV15
CDR3: ATSILYEGETQY

J: TRBJ1-1
V: TRBV18
CDR3: ASSPPGGSTEAF

J: TRBJ1-1
V: TRBV27
CDR3: ASSLLNVGTEAF

J: TRBJ2-1
V: TRBV10-3
CDR3: AIQGARNEQF

J: TRBJ2-1
V: TRBV6-5
CDR3: ASRQLAGEGNEQF

J: TRBJ1-2
V: TRBV4-1
CDR3: ASSQVYSYGYT

J: TRBJ2-3
V: TRBV6-1
CDR3: ASKETGFTDTQY

J: TRBJ1-5
V: TRBV27
CDR3: ASSYDRTNQPQH

J: TRBJ2-3
V: TRBV7-9
CDR3: ASSLGRAPTDTQY

J: TRBJ1-6
V: TRBV28
CDR3: ASSSYGGARDSPLH

J: TRBJ1-5
V: TRBV27
CDR3: ASSSPDRAHQPQH

J: TRBJ2-3
V: TRBV27
CDR3: ASSPLGPGVSDTQY

J: TRBJ2-7
V: TRBV27
CDR3: ASSLSGGSDSYEQY

J: TRBJ2-1
V: TRBV30
CDR3: AWSVRFRCGRFNEQF

J: TRBJ1-4
V: TRBV6-1
CDR3: ASRSGYNEKLF

J: TRBJ2-7
V: TRBV7-9
CDR3: ASSFAEITYEQY

J: TRBJ2-7
V: TRBV2
CDR3: ASSSGNSYEQY

J: TRBJ1-4
V: TRBV2
CDR3: ASRPGQGTAVGEKLF

J: TRBJ2-7
V: TRBV5-1
CDR3: ASSLARGTYEQY

J: TRBJ1-2
V: TRBV4-1
CDR3: ASSQVQGLGYGYT

J: TRBJ1-5
V: TRBV27
CDR3: ASSPGHGNQPQH

J: TRBJ2-2
V: TRBV28
CDR3: ASSSPGLAGGGTGELF

J: TRBJ2-7
V: TRBV5-4
CDR3: ASSLGRTYEQY

J: TRBJ2-7
V: TRBV7-6
CDR3: ASSGHRDYEQY

J: TRBJ1-2
V: TRBV9
CDR3: ASSAGTGHLEGYT

J: TRBJ1-5
V: TRBV5-6
CDR3: ASSLGQNSNQPQH

J: TRBJ2-7
V: TRBV10-3
CDR3: AISGAGGVYEQY

J: TRBJ1-5
V: TRBV4-1
CDR3: ASSQSVGDQPQH

J: TRBJ2-1
V: TRBV6-1
CDR3: ASMGLRYNEQF

J: TRBJ2-1
V: TRBV4-3
CDR3: ASSQDPAGPTYNEQF

J: TRBJ2-3
V: TRBV7-9
CDR3: ASSLLGGSTDTQY

J: TRBJ2-2
V: TRBV6-5
CDR3: ASSYSLGGELF

J: TRBJ1-6
V: TRBV27
CDR3: ASSRRASYNSPLH

J: TRBJ2-7
V: TRBV27
CDR3: ASRYRGTYEQY

J: TRBJ2-3
V: TRBV15
CDR3: ATWDFGSSDTQY

J: TRBJ2-7
V: TRBV5-1
CDR3: ASSPGYTYEQY

J: TRBJ2-2
V: TRBV7-9
CDR3: ASSPSDELF

J: TRBJ2-1
V: TRBV10-3
CDR3: AISDRQALTYNEQF

J: TRBJ1-3
V: TRBV6-5
CDR3: ASSYSEGNTIY

J: TRBJ1-3
V: TRBV5-1
CDR3: ASSEDSSGNTIY

J: TRBJ1-1
V: TRBV30
CDR3: AWRKLMNTEAF

J: TRBJ2-7
V: TRBV11-2
CDR3: ASSSFTGNYEQY

J: TRBJ1-2
V: TRBV9
CDR3: ASSGIGTGLGYGYT

J: TRBJ2-1
V: TRBV5-4
CDR3: ASSFSGSYNEQF

J: TRBJ2-1
V: TRBV10-2
CDR3: ASSGLNNEQF

J: TRBJ1-2
V: TRBV6-1
CDR3: ASSEFDTATYFYGYT

J: TRBJ1-2
V: TRBV5-5
CDR3: ASSLDSQPFYGYT

J: TRBJ1-2
V: TRBV7-9
CDR3: ASSLIQGFMIHGYT

J: TRBJ2-3
V: TRBV5-1
CDR3: ATRVRRETDTQY

J: TRBJ2-7
V: TRBV14
CDR3: ASSQEGKPPYEQY